This T cell receptor (beta chain) was observed in a study of HIV-infected patients and healthy controls. This clonotype was seen ten or more times. TCRdb independently ran MiXCR on the 5' RACE reads; one entry per CDR3 protein. The sample yields 50,000 to 80,000 distinct CDR3 sequences, 15% to 20% seen once. CDR3 length: 14 residues. The germline gives CDR1 SGDLS, CDR2 YYNGEE. V was shortened by 0 bases and J by 6 bases, with 9 bases between the two germline ends. The source material was CD4+ T cells from blood. This receptor was identified in a human donor in good health. The chain recombines TRBV9 with TRBJ1-4, with D possibly being TRBD1 (5 bases). The CDR3 spells CASSVGDRYEKLFF. CDR3 sequence (DNA): TGTGCCAGCAGCGTAGGTGACAGATATGAAAAACTGTTTTTT.